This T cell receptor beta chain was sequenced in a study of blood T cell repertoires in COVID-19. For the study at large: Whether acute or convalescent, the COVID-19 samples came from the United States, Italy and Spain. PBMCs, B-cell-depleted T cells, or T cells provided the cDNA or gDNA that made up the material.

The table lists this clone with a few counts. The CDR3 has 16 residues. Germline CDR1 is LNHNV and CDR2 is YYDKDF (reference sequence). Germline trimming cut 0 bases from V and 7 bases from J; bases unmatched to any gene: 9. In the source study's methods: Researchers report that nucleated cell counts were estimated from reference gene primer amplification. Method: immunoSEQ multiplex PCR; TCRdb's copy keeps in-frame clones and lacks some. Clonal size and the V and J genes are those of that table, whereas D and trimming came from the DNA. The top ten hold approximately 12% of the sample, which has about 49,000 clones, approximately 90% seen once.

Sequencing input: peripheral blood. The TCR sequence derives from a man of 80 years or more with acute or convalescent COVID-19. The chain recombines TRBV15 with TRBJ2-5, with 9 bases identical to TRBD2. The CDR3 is CATSREGSGGMATQYF. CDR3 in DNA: TGTGCCACCAGCAGAGAGGGAAGCGGGGGGATGGCGACCCAGTACTTC.